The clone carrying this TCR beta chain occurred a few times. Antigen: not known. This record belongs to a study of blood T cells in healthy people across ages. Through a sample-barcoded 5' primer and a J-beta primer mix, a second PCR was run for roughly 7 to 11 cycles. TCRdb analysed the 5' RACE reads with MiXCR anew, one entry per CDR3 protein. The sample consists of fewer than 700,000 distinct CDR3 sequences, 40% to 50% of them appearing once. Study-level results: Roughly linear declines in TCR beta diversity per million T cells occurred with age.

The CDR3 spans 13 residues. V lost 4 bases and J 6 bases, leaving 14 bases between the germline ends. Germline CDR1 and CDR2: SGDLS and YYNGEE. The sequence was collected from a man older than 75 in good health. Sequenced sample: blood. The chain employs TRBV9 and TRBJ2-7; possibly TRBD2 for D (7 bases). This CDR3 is CASSPLGGLEQYF. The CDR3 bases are TGTGCCAGCAGCCCCCTGGGGGGGCTCGAGCAGTACTTC.